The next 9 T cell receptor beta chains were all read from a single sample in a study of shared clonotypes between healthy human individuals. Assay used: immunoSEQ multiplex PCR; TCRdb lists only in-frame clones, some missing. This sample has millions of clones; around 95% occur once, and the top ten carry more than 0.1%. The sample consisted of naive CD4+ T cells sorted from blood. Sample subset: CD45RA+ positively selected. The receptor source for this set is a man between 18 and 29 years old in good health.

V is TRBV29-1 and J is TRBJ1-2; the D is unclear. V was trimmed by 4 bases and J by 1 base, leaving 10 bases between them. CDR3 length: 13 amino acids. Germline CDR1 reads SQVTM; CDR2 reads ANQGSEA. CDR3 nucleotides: TGCAGCGTTGTAAAGGGCTTTAACTATGGCTACACCTTC. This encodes CSVVKGFNYGYTF. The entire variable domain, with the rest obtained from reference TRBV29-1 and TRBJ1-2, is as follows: SAVISQKPSRDICQRGTSLTIQCQVDSQVTMMFWYRQQPGQSLTLIATANQGSEATYESGFVIDKFPISRPNLTFSTLTVSNMSPEDSSIYLCSVVKGFNYGYTFGSGTRLTVV.

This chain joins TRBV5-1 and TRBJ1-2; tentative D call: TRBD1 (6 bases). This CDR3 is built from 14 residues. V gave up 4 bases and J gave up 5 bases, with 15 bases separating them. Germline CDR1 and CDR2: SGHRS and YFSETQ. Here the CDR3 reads CASSPQDSPYGYTF. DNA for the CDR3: TGCGCCAGCAGCCCTCAGGACAGTCCGTATGGCTACACCTTC.

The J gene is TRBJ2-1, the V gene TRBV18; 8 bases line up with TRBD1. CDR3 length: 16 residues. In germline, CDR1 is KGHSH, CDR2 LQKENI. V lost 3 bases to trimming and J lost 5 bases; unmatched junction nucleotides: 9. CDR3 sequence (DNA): TGTGCCAGCTCACCCGGACAGGGTGGTGGAGACAATGAGCAGTTCTTC. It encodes CASSPGQGGGDNEQFF. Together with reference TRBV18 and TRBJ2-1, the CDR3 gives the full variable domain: NAGVMQNPRHLVRRRGQEARLRCSPMKGHSHVYWYRQLPEEGLKFMVYLQKENIIDESGMPKERFSAEFPKEGPSILRIQQVVRGDSAAYFCASSPGQGGGDNEQFFGPGTRLTVL.

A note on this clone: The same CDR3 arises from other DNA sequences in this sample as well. The CDR3 DNA is TGTGCCAGCAGCCCTCCGGGACAAAGAGGGGAGCTGTTTTTT. It is translated as CASSPPGQRGELFF. The V call is TRBV6-5, the J call TRBJ2-2, with D maybe TRBD1 (6 bases). V was cut by 6 bases and J by 8 bases, with 16 bases left in between. Germline loops: CDR1 MNHEY, CDR2 SVGAGI. CDR3 length: 14 amino acids.

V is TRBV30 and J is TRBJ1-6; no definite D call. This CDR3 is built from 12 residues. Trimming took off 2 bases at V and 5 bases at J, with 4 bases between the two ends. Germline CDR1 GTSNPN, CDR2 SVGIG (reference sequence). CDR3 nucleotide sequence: TGTGCCTGGAGTCAGCATAATTCACCCCTCCACTTT. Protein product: CAWSQHNSPLHF.

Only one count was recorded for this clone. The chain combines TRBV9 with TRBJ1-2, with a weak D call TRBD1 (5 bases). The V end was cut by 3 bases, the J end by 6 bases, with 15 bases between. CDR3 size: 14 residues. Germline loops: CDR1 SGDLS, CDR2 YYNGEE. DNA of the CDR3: TGTGCCAGCAGCGCCACTCAGGGCCCCCATGGCTACACCTTC. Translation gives CASSATQGPHGYTF.

The CDR3 here is CAISEGRDGPYEQYF. The CDR3 DNA follows: TGTGCCATCAGTGAAGGACGGGACGGCCCCTACGAGCAGTACTTC. J is TRBJ2-7 and V is TRBV10-3, with D perhaps matching TRBD1 or TRBD2 (5 bases each). The CDR3 loop spans 15 amino acids. Germline CDR1 reads ENHRY; CDR2 reads SYGVKD. V dropped 3 bases and J dropped 2 bases, with 14 bases sitting between them.

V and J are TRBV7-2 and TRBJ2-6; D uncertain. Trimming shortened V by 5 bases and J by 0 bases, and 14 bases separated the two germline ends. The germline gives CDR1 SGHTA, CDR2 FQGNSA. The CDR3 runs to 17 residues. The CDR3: CASSPYPVLSGANVLTF. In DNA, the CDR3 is TGTGCCAGCAGCCCATATCCTGTTCTCTCTGGGGCCAACGTCCTGACTTTC.

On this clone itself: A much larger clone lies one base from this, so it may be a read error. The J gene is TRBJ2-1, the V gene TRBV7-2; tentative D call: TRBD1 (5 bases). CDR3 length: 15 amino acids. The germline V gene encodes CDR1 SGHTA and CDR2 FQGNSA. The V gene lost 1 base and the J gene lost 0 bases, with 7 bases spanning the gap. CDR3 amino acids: CASSLVGVSYNEQFF. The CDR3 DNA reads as TGTGCCAGCAGCTTAGTAGGGGTCTCCTACAATGAGCAGTTCTTC.